The T cell receptor beta chain described here comes from a study of beta chain features in type 1 diabetes. With respect to this clone: Its cognate antigen is unknown. This specimen includes other DNA sequences encoding the same CDR3.

Study-level points and caveats: A moderate, significant TCRB CDR3 shortening appeared in type 1 diabetes across four CD4+ subsets. The study found that naive, central memory and Treg TCRB repertoires appeared more similar in patients than in healthy donors. At VDJ recombination sites, type 1 diabetes patients had fewer insertions and more deleted nucleotides.

By way of CD45RO/CCR7/CD25/CD127/CD95/CD27, the CD4+ regulatory, stem cell-like memory, central memory and naive cells were sorted. CDR3 length: 12 amino acids. Germline lookup yields CDR1 MDHEN and CDR2 SYDVKM. V gave up 4 bases and J gave up 2 bases, with 6 bases separating them. The study reverse transcribed the entire isolated RNA, so it sequenced expressed TCRB transcripts. TCRdb's copy holds only in-frame clones and misses some; the assay was immunoSEQ multiplex PCR. In the table there are under 250,000 clones, about a tenth of which are singletons. This chain joins TRBV28 and TRBJ2-7; possibly TRBD1 or TRBD2 for D (5 bases each). The specimen was central memory CD4+ T cells from blood. The origin of this receptor is a man aged 18 to 29 in good health. CDR3 in DNA: TGTGCCAGCAGTTCGGGACCCTACGAGCAGTACTTC. Translation gives CASSSGPYEQYF.